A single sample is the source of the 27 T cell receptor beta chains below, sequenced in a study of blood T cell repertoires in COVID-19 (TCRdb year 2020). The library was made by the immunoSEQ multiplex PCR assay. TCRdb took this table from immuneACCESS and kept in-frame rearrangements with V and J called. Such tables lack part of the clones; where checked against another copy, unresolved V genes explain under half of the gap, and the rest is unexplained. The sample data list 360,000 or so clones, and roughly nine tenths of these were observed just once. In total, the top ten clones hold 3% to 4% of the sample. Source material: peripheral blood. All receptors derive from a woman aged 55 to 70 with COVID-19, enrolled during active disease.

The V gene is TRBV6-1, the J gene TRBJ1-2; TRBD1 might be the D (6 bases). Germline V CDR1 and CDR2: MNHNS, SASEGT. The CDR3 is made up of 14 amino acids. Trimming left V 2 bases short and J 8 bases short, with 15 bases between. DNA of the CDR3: TGTGCCAGCAGTGAACAAACAGGGTTATGGGGCTACACCTTC. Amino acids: CASSEQTGLWGYTF.

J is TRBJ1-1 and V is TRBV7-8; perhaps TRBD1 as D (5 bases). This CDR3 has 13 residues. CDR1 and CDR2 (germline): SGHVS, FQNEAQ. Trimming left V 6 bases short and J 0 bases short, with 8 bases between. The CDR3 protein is CASRQELNTEAFF. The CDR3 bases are TGTGCCAGCAGACAGGAGTTGAACACTGAAGCTTTCTTT.

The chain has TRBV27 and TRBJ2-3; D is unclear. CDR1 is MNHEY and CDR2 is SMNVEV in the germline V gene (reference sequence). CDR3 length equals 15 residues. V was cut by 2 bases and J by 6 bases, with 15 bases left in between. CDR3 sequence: CASSLTPKRIDTQYF. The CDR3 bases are TGTGCCAGCAGTTTAACCCCGAAGAGGATCGATACGCAGTATTTT.

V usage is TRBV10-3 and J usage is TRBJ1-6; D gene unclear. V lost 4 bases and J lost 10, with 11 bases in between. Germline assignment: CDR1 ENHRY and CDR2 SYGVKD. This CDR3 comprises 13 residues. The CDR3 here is CAISVGPPSPLHF. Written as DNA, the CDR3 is TGTGCCATCAGTGTGGGCCCACCATCACCCCTCCACTTT.

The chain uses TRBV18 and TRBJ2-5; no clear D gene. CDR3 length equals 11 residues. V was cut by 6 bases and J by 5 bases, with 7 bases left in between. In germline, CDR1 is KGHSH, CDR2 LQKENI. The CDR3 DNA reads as TGTGCCAGCTCGCAGTCGGAGACCCAGTACTTC. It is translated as CASSQSETQYF.

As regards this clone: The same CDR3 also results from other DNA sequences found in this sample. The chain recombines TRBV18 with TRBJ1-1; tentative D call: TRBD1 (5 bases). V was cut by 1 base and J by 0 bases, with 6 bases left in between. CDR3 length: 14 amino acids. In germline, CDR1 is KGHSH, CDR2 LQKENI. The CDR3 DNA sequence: TGTGCCAGCTCACCACGGGGCGTGAACACTGAAGCTTTCTTT. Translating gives CASSPRGVNTEAFF.

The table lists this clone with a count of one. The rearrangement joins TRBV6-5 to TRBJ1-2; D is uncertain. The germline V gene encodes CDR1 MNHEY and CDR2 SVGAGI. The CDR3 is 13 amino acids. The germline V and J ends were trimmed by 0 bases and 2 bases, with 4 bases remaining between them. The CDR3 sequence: CASSYSRNYGYTF. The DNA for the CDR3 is TGTGCCAGCAGTTACTCACGGAACTATGGCTACACCTTC.

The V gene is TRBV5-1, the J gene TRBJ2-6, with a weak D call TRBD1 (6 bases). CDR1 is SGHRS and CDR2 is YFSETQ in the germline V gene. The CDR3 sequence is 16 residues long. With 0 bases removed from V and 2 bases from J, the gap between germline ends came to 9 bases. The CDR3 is CASSLATGTGANVLTF. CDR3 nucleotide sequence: TGCGCCAGCAGCTTGGCCACAGGGACTGGGGCCAACGTCCTGACTTTC.

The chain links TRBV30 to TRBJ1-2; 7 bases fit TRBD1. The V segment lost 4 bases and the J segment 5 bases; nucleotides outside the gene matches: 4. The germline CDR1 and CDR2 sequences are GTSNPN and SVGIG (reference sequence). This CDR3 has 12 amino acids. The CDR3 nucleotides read TGTGCCTGGACGACAGGGAGGTATGGCTACACCTTC. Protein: CAWTTGRYGYTF.

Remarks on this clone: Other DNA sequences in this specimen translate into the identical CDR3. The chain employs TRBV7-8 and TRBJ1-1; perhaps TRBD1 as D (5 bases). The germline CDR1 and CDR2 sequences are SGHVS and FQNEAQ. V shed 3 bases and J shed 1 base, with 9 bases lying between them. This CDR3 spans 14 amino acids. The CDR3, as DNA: TGTGCCAGCAGCTTGGTGGGGGGGAACACTGAAGCTTTCTTT. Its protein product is CASSLVGGNTEAFF.

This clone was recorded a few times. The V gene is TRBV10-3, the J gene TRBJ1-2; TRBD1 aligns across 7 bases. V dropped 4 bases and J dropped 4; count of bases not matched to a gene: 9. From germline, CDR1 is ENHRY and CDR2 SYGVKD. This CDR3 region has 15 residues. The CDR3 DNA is TGTGCCATCAGTGCCGGACAGGCAGACTCCTATGGCTACACCTTC. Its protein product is CAISAGQADSYGYTF.

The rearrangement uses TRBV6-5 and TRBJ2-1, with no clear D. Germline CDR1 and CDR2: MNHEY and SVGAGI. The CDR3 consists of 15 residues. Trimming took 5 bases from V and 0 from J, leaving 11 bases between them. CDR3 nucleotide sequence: TGTGCCAGCAGTCCCACTCGAAGCTCCTACAATGAGCAGTTCTTC. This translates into CASSPTRSSYNEQFF.

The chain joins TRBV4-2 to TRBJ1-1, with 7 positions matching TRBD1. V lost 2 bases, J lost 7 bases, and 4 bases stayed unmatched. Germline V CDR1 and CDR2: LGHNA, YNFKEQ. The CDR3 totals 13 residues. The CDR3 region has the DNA TGTGCCAGCAGCCAACGCGACAGGGATGAAGCTTTCTTT. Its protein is CASSQRDRDEAFF.

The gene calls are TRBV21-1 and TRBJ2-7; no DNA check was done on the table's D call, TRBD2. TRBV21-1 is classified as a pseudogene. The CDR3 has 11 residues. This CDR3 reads CASSKVGSRYF. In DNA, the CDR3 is TGTGCCAGCAGCAAAGTCGGTTCAAGATACTTC.

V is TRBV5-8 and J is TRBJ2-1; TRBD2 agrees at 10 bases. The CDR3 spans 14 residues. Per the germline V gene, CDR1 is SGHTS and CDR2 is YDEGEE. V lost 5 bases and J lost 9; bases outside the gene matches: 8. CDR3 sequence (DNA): TGTGCCAGCAGGAGGAGCGGGGGGGCCGTTGAGCAGTTCTTC. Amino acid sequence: CASRRSGGAVEQFF.

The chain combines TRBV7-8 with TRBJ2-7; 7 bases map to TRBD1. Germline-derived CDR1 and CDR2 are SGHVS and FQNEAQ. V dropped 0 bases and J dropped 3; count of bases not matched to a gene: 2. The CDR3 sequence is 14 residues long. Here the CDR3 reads CASSLAGGVYEQYF. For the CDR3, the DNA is TGTGCCAGCAGCTTAGCAGGGGGCGTCTACGAGCAGTACTTC.

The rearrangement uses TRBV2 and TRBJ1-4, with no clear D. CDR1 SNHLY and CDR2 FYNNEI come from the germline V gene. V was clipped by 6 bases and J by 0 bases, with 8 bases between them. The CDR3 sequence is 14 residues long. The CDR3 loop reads CASRARTTNEKLFF. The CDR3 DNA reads TGTGCCAGCAGGGCCAGAACAACTAATGAAAAACTGTTTTTT.

The CDR3 region is CASTLTANYGYTF. CDR3 coding DNA: TGTGCCAGCACCCTGACAGCTAACTATGGCTACACCTTC. The rearrangement links TRBV28 to TRBJ1-2; D is possibly TRBD1 (5 bases). The CDR3 sequence is 13 residues long. Between the trimmed V and J ends, which lost 7 bases and 0 bases, there was a span of 9 bases. Per the germline V gene, CDR1 is MDHEN and CDR2 is SYDVKM.

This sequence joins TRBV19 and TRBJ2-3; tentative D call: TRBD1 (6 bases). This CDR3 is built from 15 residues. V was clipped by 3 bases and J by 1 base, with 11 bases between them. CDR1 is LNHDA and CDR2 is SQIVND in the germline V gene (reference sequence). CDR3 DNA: TGTGCCAGTAGTATTGCAGGGGTTGGCACAGATACGCAGTATTTT. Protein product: CASSIAGVGTDTQYF.

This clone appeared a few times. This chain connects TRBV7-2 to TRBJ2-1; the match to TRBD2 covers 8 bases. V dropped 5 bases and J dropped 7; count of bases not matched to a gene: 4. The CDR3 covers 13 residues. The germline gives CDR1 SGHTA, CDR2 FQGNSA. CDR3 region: CASSTSGGNEQFF. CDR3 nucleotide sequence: TGTGCCAGCAGCACCTCGGGGGGGAATGAGCAGTTCTTC.

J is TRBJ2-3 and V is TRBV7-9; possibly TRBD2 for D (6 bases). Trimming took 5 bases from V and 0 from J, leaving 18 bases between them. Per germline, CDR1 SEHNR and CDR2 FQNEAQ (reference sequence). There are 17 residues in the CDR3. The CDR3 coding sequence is TGTGCCAGCAGCGCCCCTGCGGTAGCGGTAAGCACAGATACGCAGTATTTT. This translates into CASSAPAVAVSTDTQYF.

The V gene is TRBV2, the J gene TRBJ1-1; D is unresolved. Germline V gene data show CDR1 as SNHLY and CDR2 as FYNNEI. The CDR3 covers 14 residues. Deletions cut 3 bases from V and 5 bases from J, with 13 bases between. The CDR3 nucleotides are TGTGCCAGCAGTGATTTACTCCTTTGGACTGAAGCTTTCTTT. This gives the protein CASSDLLLWTEAFF.

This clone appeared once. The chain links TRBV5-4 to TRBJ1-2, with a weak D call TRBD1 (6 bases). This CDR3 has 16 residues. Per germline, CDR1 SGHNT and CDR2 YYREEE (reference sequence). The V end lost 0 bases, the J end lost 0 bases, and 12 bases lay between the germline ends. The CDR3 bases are TGTGCCAGCAGCTTGGGGGGGACATCCCCTAACTATGGCTACACCTTC. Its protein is CASSLGGTSPNYGYTF.

CDR3 protein: CASSHPQDSFLYGYTF. DNA of the CDR3: TGCGCCAGCAGCCATCCCCAAGACAGCTTTCTCTATGGCTACACCTTC. This sequence joins TRBV4-1 and TRBJ1-2, with a possible D match to TRBD1 (5 bases). The germline V gene has CDR1 MGHRA and CDR2 YSYEKL. Between the trimmed V and J ends, which lost 3 bases and 4 bases, there was a span of 18 bases. This CDR3 has 16 residues.

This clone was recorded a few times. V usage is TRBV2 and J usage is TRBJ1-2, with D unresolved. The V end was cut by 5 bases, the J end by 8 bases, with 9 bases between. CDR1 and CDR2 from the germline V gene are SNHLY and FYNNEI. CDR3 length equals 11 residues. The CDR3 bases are TGTGCCAGCAGTTGGGCTCTCGGCTACACCTTC. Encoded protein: CASSWALGYTF.

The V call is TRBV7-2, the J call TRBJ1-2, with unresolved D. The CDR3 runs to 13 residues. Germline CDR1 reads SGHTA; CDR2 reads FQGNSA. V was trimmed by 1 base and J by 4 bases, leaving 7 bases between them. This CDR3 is CASSLEEVYGYTF. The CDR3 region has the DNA TGTGCCAGCAGCTTAGAGGAGGTCTATGGCTACACCTTC.

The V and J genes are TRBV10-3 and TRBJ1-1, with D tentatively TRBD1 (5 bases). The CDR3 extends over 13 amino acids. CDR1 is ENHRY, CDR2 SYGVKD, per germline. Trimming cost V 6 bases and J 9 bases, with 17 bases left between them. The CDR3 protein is CAIRGEGLRKAFF. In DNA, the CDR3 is TGTGCCATCAGGGGGGAGGGACTCAGGAAAGCTTTCTTT.